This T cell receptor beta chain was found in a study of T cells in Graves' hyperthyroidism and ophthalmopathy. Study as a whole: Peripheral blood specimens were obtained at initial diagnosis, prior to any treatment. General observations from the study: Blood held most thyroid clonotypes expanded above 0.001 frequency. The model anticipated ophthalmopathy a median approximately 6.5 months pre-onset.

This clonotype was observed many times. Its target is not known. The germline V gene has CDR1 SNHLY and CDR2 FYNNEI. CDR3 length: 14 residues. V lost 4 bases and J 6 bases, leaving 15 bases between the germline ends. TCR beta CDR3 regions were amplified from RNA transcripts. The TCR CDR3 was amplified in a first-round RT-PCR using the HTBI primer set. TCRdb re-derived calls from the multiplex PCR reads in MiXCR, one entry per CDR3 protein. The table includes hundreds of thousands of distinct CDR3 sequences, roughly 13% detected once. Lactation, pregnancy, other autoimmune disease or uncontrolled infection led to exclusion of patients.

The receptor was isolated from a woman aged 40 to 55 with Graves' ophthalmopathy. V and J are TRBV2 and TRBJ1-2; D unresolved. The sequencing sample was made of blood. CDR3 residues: CASSGRTRDDGYTF. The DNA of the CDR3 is TGTGCCAGCAGTGGGAGAACGAGGGATGATGGCTACACCTTC.